These T cell receptor beta chains were read from a single sample in a study of graft-versus-host responses after intestinal transplantation. Data came from immunoSEQ multiplex PCR; TCRdb stores just in-frame clones and leaves some out. Found here are 20,000 to 30,000 clones, 80% to 90% of them singletons; the top ten hold approximately 1%. The specimen comprised PBMCs, sampled approximately 450 days after intestinal transplant. These receptors were obtained from a human patient who received an intestinal transplant, so some T cells may come from the graft donor. Each CDR3 is given with its conserved first and last residue. Each record gives: V gene, D gene, J gene, clone size, CDR3 protein, CDR3 DNA. A D gene is named only where the DNA matches it firmly. The size field is filled for only some rows; it gives once, few, many or a size class.

>TRBV9|TRBD1|TRBJ2-2|NA
CASSPWTGGVVGELFF
TGTGCCAGCAGCCCCTGGACAGGGGGCGTCGTCGGGGAGCTGTTTTTT
>TRBV7-7|TRBD1|TRBJ2-2|few
CASSRGQGATGELFF
TGTGCTAGCAGCCGAGGACAGGGGGCCACCGGGGAGCTGTTTTTT
>TRBV2|NA|TRBJ2-4|NA
CASRDRDFLAKNIQYF
TGTGCCAGCAGAGACAGAGATTTTCTAGCCAAAAACATTCAGTACTTC
>TRBV5-1|TRBD2|TRBJ2-1|NA
CASSLGTSGKIDEQFF
TGCGCCAGCAGCCTTGGGACTAGCGGGAAGATCGATGAGCAGTTCTTC
>TRBV7-9|TRBD1|TRBJ1-3|NA
CASSLQGLRNTIYF
TGTGCCAGCAGCCTACAGGGGCTGAGAAACACCATATATTTT
>TRBV4-1|NA|TRBJ2-7|NA
CASSQVEQETPYEQYF
TGCGCCAGCAGCCAAGTTGAGCAGGAAACCCCCTACGAGCAGTACTTC
>TRBV27|TRBD1|TRBJ1-5|few
CATGHGDRDQPQHF
TGTGCCACAGGTCATGGGGACAGGGATCAGCCCCAGCATTTT
>TRBV11-1|TRBD2|TRBJ2-1|NA
CASSLMSGSGGEQFF
TGTGCCAGCAGCTTAATGAGCGGGAGCGGTGGTGAGCAGTTCTTC
>TRBV5-5|NA|TRBJ2-5|NA
CASSLIYVKTQETQYF
TGTGCCAGCAGCTTGATTTATGTAAAGACTCAAGAGACCCAGTACTTC
>TRBV6-1|NA|TRBJ1-4|once
CASSEVANEKLFF
TGTGCCAGCAGTGAAGTTGCTAATGAAAAACTGTTTTTT